This section outlines one T cell receptor beta chain sequence together with its context. The antigen is not known. This sample stems from a study of brain T cells in children with intractable seizures. Generated by immunoSEQ multiplex PCR, the TCRdb table keeps only in-frame clones and is missing some. The sample consists of just under 65,000 clones, around 95% of them appearing once. The sequenced cases were selected for having the highest brain T cell transcript signatures. Patients received at least one anti-epileptic drug before surgery. General study findings and limits: HCMV serostatus was not known, and viral specificity came from CDR3 similarity only.

The input for sequencing was peripheral blood, taken at surgery. This clonotype originated in a boy less than two years old with focal cortical dysplasia and intractable seizures.

CDR3 protein: CASRLGASNQPQHF. Written as DNA, the CDR3 is TGTGCCAGCAGACTGGGGGCAAGCAATCAGCCCCAGCATTTT. This sequence joins TRBV27 and TRBJ1-5; the D gene is possibly TRBD1 (6 bases). Trimming cost V 6 bases and J 1 base, with 10 bases left between them. Germline CDR1 is MNHEY and CDR2 is SMNVEV (reference sequence). The CDR3 is 14 residues long.